This record concerns one T cell receptor (beta chain) sequence. Its antigen remains undetermined. Base qualities were left out, and no much larger clone turns up one base away. The data belong to a study of cytomegalovirus exposure and HLA in healthy donors (dated by TCRdb to the late 2010s). Study-level background: According to a later analysis, one platform produced both the roughly 120 validation repertoires and the 620 or so repertoires of the first cohort. The study was designed to test whether signatures of past pathogen exposure could be identified by cataloging public T cell receptors. To predict cytomegalovirus infection status, the study brought together high-throughput TCR immunosequencing, statistical association of individual TCRs with disease status, and machine learning. Besides the first cohort of around 700 subjects, a separate validation cohort made up of 120 different subjects was used. Summary of the overall study and its limitations: In vitro tests confirmed that a few of the cytomegalovirus-associated TCR beta chains recognize cytomegalovirus antigens. The authors suggested that the approach could potentially be generalized to other disease states and immunological phenotypes. In a later analysis, TCRs clustered in the first cohort were found to also tend to co-occur in the roughly 120 validation repertoires, with 85% to 95% of cluster scores above 0. In both the original and validation cohorts, the classifier was reported to diagnose cytomegalovirus status with high specificity and sensitivity. In the study, 150 to 200 TCR beta chains were listed as associated with cytomegalovirus. Most TCR sequences were seen in very few donors, while some public TCRs were found in many individuals. A later analysis lacked HLA typing for the validation cohort, so it scored co-occurrence in that cohort across all 110 or so repertoires.

CDR1 and CDR2, looked up from the germline V gene, are SGHRS and YFSETQ. The CDR3 spans 14 residues, from the cysteine through the phenylalanine. Of all the DNA, just the CDR3 is kept, 42 bases in frame from base 1. After removal of 4 bases from V and 5 bases from J, the junction retains 7 bases not matched to a gene. Libraries were prepared through the immunoSEQ multiplex PCR assay. Turning to the authors' computational methods: A statistical classification framework was built for diagnosing cytomegalovirus status from the catalog of TCR beta chain sequences. TCRdb re-hosts the immuneACCESS table, in-frame sequences only. Its copies lack some clones; in the studies checked, an unresolved V gene accounts for under half of them, and the cause for the rest is not known. V, J and clone size are taken as reported in that table, and D and trimming were inferred from the DNA itself. For this sample there are roughly 130,000 clones; nearly 90% appear just once. The top ten clones comprise about 3.5% of the sample.

The donors belonged to the validation cohort of around 130 subjects, which was separate from the 666-subject first cohort. The sequencing input was PBMCs. The TCR was taken from a man aged 30 to 45 in good health and CMV-seronegative. Recombination connected TRBV5-1 to TRBJ2-3; the junction holds 7 bases that match TRBD1. The nucleotide sequence reads as follows: TGCGCCAGCAGCAGAGGGGGCTCGGGAGATACGCAGTATTTT. Protein translation: CASSRGGSGDTQYF.